This entry concerns a single T cell receptor (beta chain). Its cognate antigen is unknown. This record comes from a study of OX40 agonist ivuxolimab in advanced cancers. Study-wide points: In CD8+ T cells, expanded clones were on average more numerous than in CD4+.

TCRdb's copy holds only in-frame clones and misses some; the assay was immunoSEQ multiplex PCR. Of 100,000 or so clones listed, under 85% are singletons. Trimming took 6 bases from V and 0 from J; bases not matched to a gene: 4. Germline loops: CDR1 SGDLS, CDR2 YYNGEE. The CDR3 extends over 14 amino acids. Here the sequenced sample was CD4+ or CD8+ T cells sorted from blood, taken in a trial of the OX40 agonist ivuxolimab. The chain combines TRBV9 with TRBJ2-3; 7 bases match TRBD1. This clonotype was sampled from an adult with an advanced solid tumor such as melanoma, head and neck, liver or kidney cancer. The CDR3 bases are TGTGCCAGCAAGGGGACAGTTAGCACAGATACGCAGTATTTT. Amino acid sequence: CASKGTVSTDTQYF.